This is a list of T cell receptor beta chains from one sample in a study of control samples from healthy donors and cancer patients. Data came from immunoSEQ multiplex PCR; TCRdb stores just in-frame clones and leaves some out. The sample records 100,000 to 150,000 clones, roughly 87% being singletons. Sequenced: blood. These receptors came from a man aged 18 to 35 in good health. CDR3s leave out the opening cysteine and the closing phenylalanine or tryptophan.

CDR3aa: ASSFRRDSYEQY; j_gene: TRBJ2-7; v_gene: TRBV5-6
CDR3aa: ASSDTVGDSSDTQY; j_gene: TRBJ2-3; v_gene: TRBV6-4
CDR3aa: ASSLGQDTEAF; j_gene: TRBJ1-1; v_gene: TRBV5-1
CDR3aa: ASSLEGSSGANVLT; j_gene: TRBJ2-6; v_gene: TRBV5-1
CDR3aa: ASSVDMGARGYT; j_gene: TRBJ1-2; v_gene: TRBV9
CDR3aa: ASSLRTSGYEQF; j_gene: TRBJ2-1; v_gene: TRBV7-2
CDR3aa: SASLRASGNTIY; j_gene: TRBJ1-3; v_gene: TRBV20-1
CDR3aa: ASSFGQGVPETQY; j_gene: TRBJ2-5; v_gene: TRBV7-6
CDR3aa: ASSLGGQTNYGYT; j_gene: TRBJ1-2; v_gene: TRBV5-4
CDR3aa: ASSETPANYGYT; j_gene: TRBJ1-2; v_gene: TRBV9
CDR3aa: ASSVSLAASTDTQY; j_gene: TRBJ2-3; v_gene: TRBV7-6
CDR3aa: ASSLVSNYGYT; j_gene: TRBJ1-2; v_gene: TRBV28
CDR3aa: ASTPRARKTGELF; j_gene: TRBJ2-2; v_gene: TRBV2
CDR3aa: ASSANGRDGETQY; j_gene: TRBJ2-5; v_gene: TRBV9
CDR3aa: ASSFVGQTSGANVLT; j_gene: TRBJ2-6; v_gene: TRBV5-1
CDR3aa: ASSDGGSYTYEQY; j_gene: TRBJ2-7; v_gene: TRBV10-1
CDR3aa: ASSLDGGRGAF; j_gene: TRBJ1-1; v_gene: TRBV28
CDR3aa: ASSEGQGALPQH; j_gene: TRBJ1-5; v_gene: TRBV25-1
CDR3aa: ASSLEGETGELF; j_gene: TRBJ2-2; v_gene: TRBV11-3
CDR3aa: ASARANQPQH; j_gene: TRBJ1-5; v_gene: TRBV6-5
CDR3aa: ASSYDNGGSGEQF; j_gene: TRBJ2-1; v_gene: TRBV6-2/TRBV6-3
CDR3aa: ASSLDRAGDQPQH; j_gene: TRBJ1-5; v_gene: TRBV7-8
CDR3aa: ASSIVALLSGNTIY; j_gene: TRBJ1-3; v_gene: TRBV19
CDR3aa: ASIGQARGNQPQH; j_gene: TRBJ1-5; v_gene: TRBV19
CDR3aa: ASSPRDRRLETQY; j_gene: TRBJ2-5; v_gene: TRBV18
CDR3aa: ASSLEGWLQPQH; j_gene: TRBJ1-5; v_gene: TRBV28
CDR3aa: ASSQASGREETQY; j_gene: TRBJ2-5; v_gene: TRBV7-9
CDR3aa: ASSLQVTNTEAF; j_gene: TRBJ1-1; v_gene: TRBV7-2
CDR3aa: ASSVDLDRSTGYT; j_gene: TRBJ1-2; v_gene: TRBV9
CDR3aa: ASSLAGGGTEAF; j_gene: TRBJ1-1; v_gene: TRBV5-1
CDR3aa: ASSYSRENYGYT; j_gene: TRBJ1-2; v_gene: TRBV6-5
CDR3aa: ASSLFFRGADYEQY; j_gene: TRBJ2-7; v_gene: TRBV14
CDR3aa: ASSYAGLAGVEQF; j_gene: TRBJ2-1; v_gene: TRBV7-3
CDR3aa: ASIRDRGSIQPQH; j_gene: TRBJ1-5; v_gene: TRBV6-5
CDR3aa: ASSLVGQDTIY; j_gene: TRBJ1-3; v_gene: TRBV5-4
CDR3aa: ASSLRGEQPQH; j_gene: TRBJ1-5; v_gene: TRBV7-2
CDR3aa: ASSLRADPYNEQF; j_gene: TRBJ2-1; v_gene: TRBV7-3
CDR3aa: ASSSTGNYGYT; j_gene: TRBJ1-2; v_gene: TRBV28
CDR3aa: ASSRTNEQF; j_gene: TRBJ2-1; v_gene: TRBV12-3/TRBV12-4
CDR3aa: SVLTGPLDGYT; j_gene: TRBJ1-2; v_gene: TRBV29-1
CDR3aa: ASSEAAGGPGELF; j_gene: TRBJ2-2; v_gene: TRBV6-1
CDR3aa: ASSVAGENIQY; j_gene: TRBJ2-4; v_gene: TRBV19
CDR3aa: ASSREQMGYEQY; j_gene: TRBJ2-7; v_gene: TRBV18
CDR3aa: ASSLRQGIREQF; j_gene: TRBJ2-1; v_gene: TRBV13
CDR3aa: ASSNPMGNEQF; j_gene: TRBJ2-1; v_gene: TRBV11-3
CDR3aa: ASSLRQGPTYEQY; j_gene: TRBJ2-7; v_gene: TRBV7-2
CDR3aa: ASSQGTSQIGQY; j_gene: TRBJ2-3; v_gene: TRBV5-1
CDR3aa: ASSTNRNSPLH; j_gene: TRBJ1-6; v_gene: TRBV3-1/TRBV3-2
CDR3aa: ASAASGLSNQPQH; j_gene: TRBJ1-5; v_gene: TRBV3-1/TRBV3-2